Shown below are 21 T cell receptor beta chains from a single sample sequenced in a study of blood T cell repertoires in COVID-19. The assay was immunoSEQ multiplex PCR, and TCRdb's table has in-frame clones only and misses some. The table records roughly 100,000 clones, around nine tenths of them present only once. The sample taken for sequencing was peripheral blood. The receptor set was obtained from a human donor in a cohort sampled during active COVID-19.

The chain couples TRBV12-3 or TRBV12-4 to TRBJ2-5, with D unclear. The CDR3 loop spans 11 amino acids. With 5 bases removed from V and 5 bases from J, the gap between germline ends came to 6 bases. Written as DNA, the CDR3 is TGTGCCAGCAGTCTTAGTGAGACCCAGTACTTC. Amino acids: CASSLSETQYF.

This sequence joins TRBV28 and TRBJ1-1; a weak D match, TRBD1 (6 bases). Germline CDR1 and CDR2: MDHEN and SYDVKM. V lost 6 bases to trimming and J lost 0 bases, with 11 bases between them. There are 14 residues in the CDR3. The CDR3 sequence is CASSTTGLNTEAFF. In nucleotides, the CDR3 is TGTGCCAGCAGCACCACAGGGTTGAACACTGAAGCTTTCTTT.

The rearrangement links TRBV7-2 to TRBJ1-3, with 7 bases that match TRBD1. This CDR3 has 16 amino acids. Germline-derived CDR1 and CDR2 are SGHTA and FQGNSA. The V segment lost 5 bases and the J segment 0 bases; nucleotides outside the gene matches: 7. The CDR3 DNA sequence: TGTGCCAGCAGCAAAGCAGGGGGTTCCTCTGGAAACACCATATATTTT. This gives the protein CASSKAGGSSGNTIYF.

This clone has just one count. The chain recombines TRBV4-1 with TRBJ2-6; D gene uncertain. Germline V gene sequence: CDR1 MGHRA, CDR2 YSYEKL. The V gene lost 0 bases and the J gene lost 0 bases, with 12 bases spanning the gap. The CDR3 spans 18 residues. The CDR3 protein is CASSQEQETHSGANVLTF. Here the CDR3 DNA reads TGCGCCAGCAGCCAAGAACAAGAGACTCACTCTGGGGCCAACGTCCTGACTTTC.

This chain joins TRBV6-5 and TRBJ1-2, with D tentatively TRBD1 (6 bases). This CDR3 comprises 13 residues. Germline V gene data show CDR1 as MNHEY and CDR2 as SVGAGI. Trimming cost V 6 bases and J 5 bases, with 13 bases left between them. The CDR3 DNA reads TGTGCCAGCAGCTCCGGGACACCATATGGCTACACCTTC. It translates to CASSSGTPYGYTF.

The chain has TRBV2 and TRBJ1-5; 12 bases line up with TRBD1. CDR1 is SNHLY and CDR2 is FYNNEI in the germline V gene. The CDR3 has 16 residues. V gave up 5 bases and J gave up 4 bases; unmatched junction bases: 6. The CDR3 DNA reads TGTGCCAGCAGTTCCGGGACAGGGGGCTTAAATCAGCCCCAGCATTTT. Encoded protein: CASSSGTGGLNQPQHF. The full variable domain, completed using reference TRBV2 and TRBJ1-5, is EPEVTQTPSHQVTQMGQEVILRCVPISNHLYFYWYRQILGQKVEFLVSFYNNEISEKSEIFDDQFSVERPDGSNFTLKIRSTKLEDSAMYFCASSSGTGGLNQPQHFGDGTRLSIL.

The chain is built from TRBV4-2 and TRBJ2-1; 7 bases are a match to TRBD2. The CDR3 totals 17 residues. From germline, CDR1 is LGHNA and CDR2 YNFKEQ. V shed 0 bases, J shed 4 bases, and the junction held 9 bases outside the gene matches. The CDR3 sequence: CASSQEASGIGYNEQFF. DNA for the CDR3: TGTGCCAGCAGCCAAGAAGCTAGCGGAATCGGGTACAATGAGCAGTTCTTC.

The V gene is TRBV5-1, the J gene TRBJ2-3, with 7 bases identical to TRBD2. Trimming cost V 1 base and J 1 base; bases outside gene matches: 6. Per the germline V gene, CDR1 is SGHRS and CDR2 is YFSETQ. This CDR3 has 16 residues. The CDR3 nucleotides are TGCGCCAGCAGCTTGAATCGCGGGAGAGGCACAGATACGCAGTATTTT. Amino acids: CASSLNRGRGTDTQYF.

This chain links TRBV5-1 with TRBJ2-5; TRBD2 matches at 7 bases. The J segment lost 4 bases and the V segment lost 0 bases, leaving 0 bases of the junction unmatched. The CDR3 consists of 13 residues. Germline V gene lookup returns CDR1 SGHRS and CDR2 YFSETQ. The CDR3 sequence: CASSLGTRETQYF. The CDR3 coding sequence is TGCGCCAGCAGCTTGGGGACTAGAGAGACCCAGTACTTC. The full variable domain, rest sourced from reference TRBV5-1 and TRBJ2-5, is KAGVTQTPRYLIKTRGQQVTLSCSPISGHRSVSWYQQTPGQGLQFLFEYFSETQRNKGNFPGRFSGRQFSNSRSEMNVSTLELGDSALYLCASSLGTRETQYFGPGTRLLVL.

The chain uses TRBV25-1 and TRBJ2-5; 12 nucleotides match TRBD2. CDR3 length: 16 residues. Per the germline V gene, CDR1 is MGHDK and CDR2 is SYGVNS. The J segment lost 7 bases and the V segment lost 2 bases, leaving 8 bases of the junction unmatched. Here the CDR3 reads CASSELWTSGEVTQYF. CDR3 nucleotides: TGTGCCAGCAGTGAACTCTGGACTAGCGGGGAGGTGACCCAGTACTTC.

The chain combines TRBV6-1 with TRBJ1-5; no clear D. From germline, CDR1 is MNHNS and CDR2 SASEGT. V gave up 3 bases and J gave up 6 bases, with 12 bases separating them. This CDR3 contains 14 residues. This CDR3 is CASSEIQLGQPQHF. CDR3 in DNA: TGTGCCAGCAGTGAGATACAGCTTGGTCAGCCCCAGCATTTT.

This chain links TRBV14 with TRBJ1-1; 9 bases are shared with TRBD1. The CDR3 is 14 residues long. CDR1 is SGHDN, CDR2 FVKESK, per germline. V was pared by 5 bases and J by 5 bases, with 6 bases of the junction left unmatched. The CDR3 sequence: CASSADRGGTEAFF. CDR3 in DNA: TGTGCCAGCAGCGCGGACAGGGGAGGGACTGAAGCTTTCTTT.

The chain employs TRBV7-3 and TRBJ1-1, with 7 bases matching TRBD1. The V gene end was trimmed by 8 bases and the J gene end by 5 bases; junction bases not matched to a gene: 11. CDR3 length equals 14 residues. Per germline, CDR1 SGHTA and CDR2 FQGTGA. CDR3 coding DNA: TGTGCCAGCGCGGAAGAGGGGGCGGATACTGAAGCTTTCTTT. This sequence encodes CASAEEGADTEAFF.

The rearrangement uses TRBV9 and TRBJ1-3; D possibly corresponds to TRBD1 (6 bases). This CDR3 has 15 residues. Germline V lookup: CDR1 SGDLS, CDR2 YYNGEE. Trimming left V 3 bases short and J 0 bases short, with 10 bases between. The CDR3 region has the DNA TGTGCCAGCAGCGGGCAGGGGCTCTCTGGAAACACCATATATTTT. This sequence encodes CASSGQGLSGNTIYF.

Written as DNA, the CDR3 is TGTGCCAGCAGCCCACCGGGAGCCCCGAGCATTCAGTACTTC. It specifies CASSPPGAPSIQYF. The chain recombines TRBV5-6 with TRBJ2-4, with a tentative D call TRBD2 (6 bases). The germline V gene encodes CDR1 SGHDT and CDR2 YYEEEE. The germline V and J ends were trimmed by 4 bases and 9 bases, with 17 bases remaining between them. The CDR3 has 14 residues.

The V and J genes are TRBV7-9 and TRBJ2-5; D remains unclear. Germline CDR1 SEHNR, CDR2 FQNEAQ (reference sequence). The CDR3 totals 13 residues. The germline V and J ends were trimmed by 4 bases and 4 bases, with 10 bases remaining between them. The CDR3 loop is CASSSLWSETQYF. The CDR3 DNA is TGTGCCAGCAGCTCGCTATGGTCAGAGACCCAGTACTTC.

The V gene is TRBV25-1, the J gene TRBJ2-3, with a tentative D call TRBD1 (6 bases). V was cut by 6 bases and J by 3 bases, with 13 bases left in between. Germline V CDR1 and CDR2: MGHDK, SYGVNS. The CDR3 has 14 amino acids. In nucleotides, the CDR3 is TGTGCCAGCAGGGAACAGGGTAGGACAGATACGCAGTATTTT. It translates to CASREQGRTDTQYF.

The chain is built from TRBV5-5 and TRBJ1-4, with D unresolved. CDR1 SGHKS and CDR2 YYEKEE come from the germline V gene (reference sequence). The CDR3 is made up of 12 amino acids. The V and J ends lost 1 base and 7 bases respectively, with 5 bases between them. The CDR3 spells CASSLRSEKLFF. CDR3 DNA: TGTGCCAGCAGCTTGCGTTCTGAAAAACTGTTTTTT.

The chain joins TRBV11-3 to TRBJ1-5; no clear D. In germline, CDR1 is SGHNT, CDR2 YENEEA. The CDR3 totals 13 residues. V lost 6 bases to trimming and J lost 3 bases, with 9 bases between them. The CDR3 nucleotides read TGTGCCAGCAGAACGGTGGTCAATCAGCCCCAGCATTTT. Its translation: CASRTVVNQPQHF. The full variable domain, with the rest looked up from reference TRBV11-3 and TRBJ1-5, is EAGVVQSPRYKIIEKKQPVAFWCNPISGHNTLYWYLQNLGQGPELLIRYENEEAVDDSQLPKDRFSAERLKGVDSTLKIQPAELGDSAVYLCASRTVVNQPQHFGDGTRLSIL.

Concerning this clone: One junction end disagrees with the germline gene, perhaps due to a read error. CDR3 residues: CASRQDITSTDTQYF. The CDR3 bases are TGCGCCAGCCGTCAAGACATCACTAGCACAGATACGCAGTATTTT. V gene TRBV23-1 combines with J gene TRBJ2-3; D remains unclear. TRBV23-1 is filed as an ORF, its function uncertain. The CDR3 spans 15 residues.

The V gene is TRBV7-2, the J gene TRBJ2-5, with TRBD2 matching over 10 bases. The ends lost 2 bases at V and 0 bases at J; junction bases unmatched: 3. The CDR3 sequence is 16 residues long. CDR1 SGHTA and CDR2 FQGNSA come from the germline V gene. The CDR3: CASSLLAGAYQETQYF. DNA of the CDR3: TGTGCCAGCAGCTTACTAGCGGGAGCGTACCAAGAGACCCAGTACTTC.